A single T cell receptor beta chain is shown here with its context. Its specificity is not known. The data belong to a study of T cell responses to AZD1222 COVID-19 vaccine. Study-wide results and limits: The study found Spike-specific TCR breadth and depth rose after two AZD1222 doses.

Some clones are missing from TCRdb's copy, which holds only in-frame ones; the method was immunoSEQ multiplex PCR. The data hold 140,000 to 150,000 clones, with about 92% observed a single time. This clonotype was sampled from an adult in good health. The starting material was peripheral blood, obtained on day 0 of AZD1222 vaccination.

The CDR3 protein is CASSGGPTEEKLFF. The CDR3 DNA is TGTGCCAGCAGCGGTGGGCCAACGGAGGAAAAACTGTTTTTT. V usage is TRBV7-9 and J usage is TRBJ1-4; D unresolved. The CDR3 totals 14 residues. Per germline, CDR1 SEHNR and CDR2 FQNEAQ (reference sequence). The V end lost 5 bases, the J end lost 8 bases, and 15 bases lay between the germline ends.